The entry below gives a single T cell receptor beta chain sequence along with its context. These data originate in a study of radiation and T cells in renal cell carcinoma. Data came from immunoSEQ multiplex PCR; TCRdb stores just in-frame clones and leaves some out. Of fewer than 150,000 clones listed, more than 75% are singletons. Time point noted: blood 2 weeks post-SBRT. Treatment defined: 15 Gy SBRT to primary tumor, nephrectomy 4 weeks later. CDR1 SGHAT and CDR2 FQNNGV come from the germline V gene. The length of the CDR3 is 15 residues. J was trimmed by 2 bases and V by 4 bases; bases with no gene match: 4.

The material sequenced was blood, taken from a patient whose treatment included radiotherapy and nephrectomy. The chain uses TRBV11-2 and TRBJ1-3; 8 bases fit TRBD1. The receptor was isolated from a woman aged 70 to 79 with renal cell carcinoma. The CDR3: CASSSSTGAGNTIYF. The CDR3 DNA reads TGTGCCAGCAGCTCATCGACAGGGGCTGGAAACACCATATATTTT.